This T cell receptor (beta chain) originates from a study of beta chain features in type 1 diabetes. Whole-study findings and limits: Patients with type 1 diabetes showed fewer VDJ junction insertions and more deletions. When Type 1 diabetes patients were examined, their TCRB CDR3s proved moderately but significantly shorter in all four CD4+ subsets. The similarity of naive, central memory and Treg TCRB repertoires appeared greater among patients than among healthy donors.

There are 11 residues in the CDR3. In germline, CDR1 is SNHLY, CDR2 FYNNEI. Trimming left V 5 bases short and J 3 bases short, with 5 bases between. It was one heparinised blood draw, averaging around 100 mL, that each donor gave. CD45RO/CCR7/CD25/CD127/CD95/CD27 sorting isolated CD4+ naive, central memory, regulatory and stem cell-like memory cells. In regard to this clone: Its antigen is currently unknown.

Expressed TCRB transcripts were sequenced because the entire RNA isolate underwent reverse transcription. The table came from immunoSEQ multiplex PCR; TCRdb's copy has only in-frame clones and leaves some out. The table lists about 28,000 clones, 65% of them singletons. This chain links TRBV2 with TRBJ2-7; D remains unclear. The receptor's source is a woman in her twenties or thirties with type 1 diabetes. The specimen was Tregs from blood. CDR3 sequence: CASSPVYEQYF. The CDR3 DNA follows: TGTGCCAGCAGTCCGGTCTACGAGCAGTACTTC.